The rows below give T cell receptor beta chains drawn from one sample of a study of shared clonotypes between healthy human individuals. The method was immunoSEQ multiplex PCR; TCRdb's version includes in-frame clones alone and lacks a portion of them. The sample yields 2,500,000 or so clones, around 93% seen once. The sequencing input was naive CD4+ T cells from PBMCs. The receptors derive from a young man in good health. Some clones in this sample may be carry-over from other donors' samples. Both conserved end residues are part of each CDR3. Each record gives: CDR3 DNA, CDR3 protein, D gene, clone size, V gene, J gene. The D gene is left open where the match is weak. Clone size is stated in some rows and not others, as once, few, many or a class when expanded.

DNA: TGTGCCAGTAGTATAGGGGGGCTAGCGGGGGCCCTATATACGCAGTATTTT
CDR3: CASSIGGLAGALYTQYF
D: TRBD2
size: -
V: TRBV19
J: TRBJ2-3

DNA: TGTGCCTGGAGTGGGGGAGAGACCCAGTACTTC
CDR3: CAWSGGETQYF
D: -
size: -
V: TRBV30
J: TRBJ2-5

DNA: TGTGCCAGCAGCTTAATCCTAGCGGGAAGGACAGATACGCAGTATTTT
CDR3: CASSLILAGRTDTQYF
D: TRBD2
size: -
V: TRBV11-3
J: TRBJ2-3

DNA: TGTGCCAGCAGCAAAGATTGGGACACCGGATGCGAGCAGTACTTC
CDR3: CASSKDWDTGCEQYF
D: -
size: -
V: TRBV21-1
J: TRBJ2-7

DNA: TGTGCCAGCAGCCCGACGACGGGGGGAGAGCAGTACTTC
CDR3: CASSPTTGGEQYF
D: TRBD2
size: -
V: TRBV7-7
J: TRBJ2-7

DNA: TGTGCCAGCAGCCCACCTAGCGGGAGGGGCGAGCAGTACTTC
CDR3: CASSPPSGRGEQYF
D: TRBD2
size: -
V: TRBV7-2
J: TRBJ2-7

DNA: TGTGCCAGCAGCCTTCAGGAGAACACTGAAGCTTTCTTT
CDR3: CASSLQENTEAFF
D: -
size: once
V: TRBV7-9
J: TRBJ1-1

DNA: TGTGCCAGCAGTTTCTCGACAGATACGCAGTATTTT
CDR3: CASSFSTDTQYF
D: -
size: -
V: TRBV28
J: TRBJ2-3

DNA: TGTGCCAGCAGGTTCGAGGTTAACTATGGCTACACCTTC
CDR3: CASRFEVNYGYTF
D: -
size: -
V: TRBV28
J: TRBJ1-2

DNA: TGTGCCAGCAGTTACTACGGGAAAGGGAGCGAGCAGTACTTC
CDR3: CASSYYGKGSEQYF
D: -
size: -
V: TRBV6-5
J: TRBJ2-7

DNA: TGTGCCAGCAGTCCGAGACAGGGTTGGACTAGCGGGAGAATTGGATATGAGCAGTTCTTC
CDR3: CASSPRQGWTSGRIGYEQFF
D: TRBD2
size: -
V: TRBV27
J: TRBJ2-1

DNA: TGTGCCAGCAGCCCGGGACAAGCTAACTATGGCTACACCTTC
CDR3: CASSPGQANYGYTF
D: -
size: -
V: TRBV6-4
J: TRBJ1-2

DNA: TGTGCCAGCAGCTTTTCCGGGTTATACGAGCAGTACTTC
CDR3: CASSFSGLYEQYF
D: -
size: -
V: TRBV11-2
J: TRBJ2-7

DNA: TGTGCCAGCAGTTTCGGGGGCCAGGAGACCCAGTACTTC
CDR3: CASSFGGQETQYF
D: -
size: -
V: TRBV28
J: TRBJ2-5

DNA: TGTGCCAGCAGCTTCCTCCCAAACAGTTACTACGAGCAGTACTTC
CDR3: CASSFLPNSYYEQYF
D: -
size: -
V: TRBV7-2
J: TRBJ2-7

DNA: TGTGCCAGCAGCGTGGGGGGGCCTCCGGAGACCCAGTACTTC
CDR3: CASSVGGPPETQYF
D: -
size: -
V: TRBV9
J: TRBJ2-5

DNA: TGTGCCAGCAGCCAAGAGGTAACTCGCACGCAGTATTTT
CDR3: CASSQEVTRTQYF
D: -
size: -
V: TRBV4-2
J: TRBJ2-3

DNA: TGCGCCAGCAGCTCAGCTGGACGGGGCCACACCGGGGAGCTGTTTTTT
CDR3: CASSSAGRGHTGELFF
D: -
size: -
V: TRBV5-1
J: TRBJ2-2

DNA: TGTGCCAGCTCCCTGGGGACAGGGAAAGCTTTCTTT
CDR3: CASSLGTGKAFF
D: TRBD1
size: -
V: TRBV18
J: TRBJ1-1

DNA: TGCGCCAGCAGTCCCTGGGCGCGCGGGGAGCTGTTTTTT
CDR3: CASSPWARGELFF
D: -
size: -
V: TRBV5-1
J: TRBJ2-2

DNA: TGTGCCAGCAGCTTAGTGCGGGGTCAAGAGACCCAGTACTTC
CDR3: CASSLVRGQETQYF
D: -
size: -
V: TRBV7-2
J: TRBJ2-5

DNA: TGTGCCAGCAGCACCCGGGACGGATTCTACGAGCAGTACTTC
CDR3: CASSTRDGFYEQYF
D: -
size: -
V: TRBV9
J: TRBJ2-7

DNA: TGTGCCAGCAGTGAAATGGACTTTAGGGGCTACGAGCAGTACTTC
CDR3: CASSEMDFRGYEQYF
D: -
size: -
V: TRBV6-1
J: TRBJ2-7

DNA: TGTGCCAGCAGCTGGGAAGGATACGAGCAGTACTTC
CDR3: CASSWEGYEQYF
D: -
size: -
V: TRBV5-6
J: TRBJ2-7

DNA: TGTGCCAGCAGCTTAGGGGACAGAGGGAATCAGCCCCAGCATTTT
CDR3: CASSLGDRGNQPQHF
D: TRBD1
size: -
V: TRBV7-9
J: TRBJ1-5

DNA: TGTGCCAGCAGCTTATTCGACGGGACGCTCCAAGAGACCCAGTACTTC
CDR3: CASSLFDGTLQETQYF
D: -
size: -
V: TRBV7-2
J: TRBJ2-5

DNA: TGTGCCAGCAGTCTGCGGATCCTAAGGGAGCCCCAGCATTTT
CDR3: CASSLRILREPQHF
D: -
size: once
V: TRBV28
J: TRBJ1-5

DNA: TGTGCCTGGAGTGTAACCCCCGGCAGGGGTTTTGGCTACACCTTC
CDR3: CAWSVTPGRGFGYTF
D: -
size: -
V: TRBV30
J: TRBJ1-2

DNA: TGTGCCAGCAGTTACTCGAGACGGCCGAACACCGGGGAGCTGTTTTTT
CDR3: CASSYSRRPNTGELFF
D: -
size: once
V: TRBV6-5
J: TRBJ2-2

DNA: TGTGCCAGCAGCGTAGGATGGACAGGGAACACCGGGGAGCTGTTTTTT
CDR3: CASSVGWTGNTGELFF
D: TRBD1
size: -
V: TRBV9
J: TRBJ2-2

DNA: TGTGCCAGCAGTCCGTATAGAAACGGGGAGACCCAGTACTTC
CDR3: CASSPYRNGETQYF
D: -
size: -
V: TRBV28
J: TRBJ2-5

DNA: TGTGCCAGCAGTTTATCGATTATAGGGACAGGGAAGGACGGGGAGCTGTTTTTT
CDR3: CASSLSIIGTGKDGELFF
D: TRBD1
size: -
V: TRBV27
J: TRBJ2-2

DNA: TGTGCCGACAACAGGGGGGAGGATGAGCAGTTCTTC
CDR3: CADNRGEDEQFF
D: TRBD1
size: -
V: TRBV2
J: TRBJ2-1

DNA: TGTGCCAGTAGTAAGGGGCTAGCGGGAGACTCCTACGAGCAGTACTTC
CDR3: CASSKGLAGDSYEQYF
D: TRBD2
size: -
V: TRBV19
J: TRBJ2-7

DNA: TGTGCCAGTAGTACGACGACAGGAGAGACCCAGTACTTC
CDR3: CASSTTTGETQYF
D: -
size: -
V: TRBV19
J: TRBJ2-5

DNA: TGTGCCAGCAGCGTAGCCCTGTTCCCCGAACAGGGCACAGATACGCAGTATTTT
CDR3: CASSVALFPEQGTDTQYF
D: -
size: -
V: TRBV9
J: TRBJ2-3

DNA: TGTGCCAGCACCCTTGACAGGGCCAATCAGCCCCAGCATTTT
CDR3: CASTLDRANQPQHF
D: TRBD1
size: -
V: TRBV7-2
J: TRBJ1-5

DNA: TGTGCCAGCAGCCTTGGCGGGGGCGAGAGACCAGAAAAACTGTTTTTT
CDR3: CASSLGGGERPEKLFF
D: -
size: few
V: TRBV7-6
J: TRBJ1-4

DNA: TGTGCCAGCAGCTTAGATGGGGGTACGCAGTATTTT
CDR3: CASSLDGGTQYF
D: -
size: -
V: TRBV7-6
J: TRBJ2-3

DNA: TGCAGCGGACTGGGACATCTAGGCCTGGAGTTTTTT
CDR3: CSGLGHLGLEFF
D: -
size: once
V: TRBV29-1
J: TRBJ1-4

DNA: TGTGCCTGGGCCTTTAGCAATCAGCCCCAGCATTTT
CDR3: CAWAFSNQPQHF
D: -
size: once
V: TRBV30
J: TRBJ1-5

DNA: TGTGCCAGCAGCCACCCTAAGGGGGCATCTTACAATGAGCAGTTCTTC
CDR3: CASSHPKGASYNEQFF
D: TRBD1
size: -
V: TRBV11-2
J: TRBJ2-1

DNA: TGCGCCAGCAGCCAAGTCCAGAGAAGCTCCTACGAGCAGTACTTC
CDR3: CASSQVQRSSYEQYF
D: -
size: -
V: TRBV4-1
J: TRBJ2-7

DNA: TGTGCCAGCACCGCGGGGGCCTTGAACACTGAAGCTTTCTTT
CDR3: CASTAGALNTEAFF
D: -
size: -
V: TRBV7-2
J: TRBJ1-1

DNA: TGCGCCAGCAGCGCTCGAGGGGGTATGCAGACCCAGTACTTC
CDR3: CASSARGGMQTQYF
D: -
size: -
V: TRBV5-1
J: TRBJ2-5

DNA: TGTGCCTGGAGTCTCACACTGGGGAGTGGCTACACCTTC
CDR3: CAWSLTLGSGYTF
D: -
size: -
V: TRBV30
J: TRBJ1-2

DNA: TGTGCCAGCAGCTTTGCTTCCCCCACAGATACGCAGTATTTT
CDR3: CASSFASPTDTQYF
D: -
size: -
V: TRBV5-6
J: TRBJ2-3

DNA: TGTGCCAGCAGCTTAGACAGGTGGCAAGAGACCCAGTACTTC
CDR3: CASSLDRWQETQYF
D: -
size: -
V: TRBV7-2
J: TRBJ2-5

DNA: TGTGCCAGCAGCTTAGGGGGCCAGGGAGATACCGGGGAGCTGTTTTTT
CDR3: CASSLGGQGDTGELFF
D: -
size: -
V: TRBV7-2
J: TRBJ2-2

DNA: TGTGCCAGCAGCCAAACTAGCAACGCCTACAATGAGCAGTTCTTC
CDR3: CASSQTSNAYNEQFF
D: -
size: -
V: TRBV9
J: TRBJ2-1

DNA: TGTGCCAGCAGCGGGCCGGGACAGTCCACCGGGGAGCTGTTTTTT
CDR3: CASSGPGQSTGELFF
D: TRBD1
size: -
V: TRBV7-3
J: TRBJ2-2

DNA: TGTGCCAGTAGTATAGGCGGAACGGGACCCTGGGACGGCTACACCTTC
CDR3: CASSIGGTGPWDGYTF
D: -
size: -
V: TRBV19
J: TRBJ1-2

DNA: TGTGCCAGCAGTGTGAGACACCTTGTTGGACTAGCGGACTACAATGAGCAGTTCTTC
CDR3: CASSVRHLVGLADYNEQFF
D: TRBD2
size: -
V: TRBV6-1
J: TRBJ2-1

DNA: TGTGCCAGCAGCTTAGGGGGGCTCCTTAGCAATCAGCCCCAGCATTTT
CDR3: CASSLGGLLSNQPQHF
D: -
size: -
V: TRBV7-2
J: TRBJ1-5

DNA: TGCGCCAGCAAATCAGGGACAGGCGGGTTGACTGCTTTCTTT
CDR3: CASKSGTGGLTAFF
D: TRBD1
size: -
V: TRBV4-1
J: TRBJ1-1